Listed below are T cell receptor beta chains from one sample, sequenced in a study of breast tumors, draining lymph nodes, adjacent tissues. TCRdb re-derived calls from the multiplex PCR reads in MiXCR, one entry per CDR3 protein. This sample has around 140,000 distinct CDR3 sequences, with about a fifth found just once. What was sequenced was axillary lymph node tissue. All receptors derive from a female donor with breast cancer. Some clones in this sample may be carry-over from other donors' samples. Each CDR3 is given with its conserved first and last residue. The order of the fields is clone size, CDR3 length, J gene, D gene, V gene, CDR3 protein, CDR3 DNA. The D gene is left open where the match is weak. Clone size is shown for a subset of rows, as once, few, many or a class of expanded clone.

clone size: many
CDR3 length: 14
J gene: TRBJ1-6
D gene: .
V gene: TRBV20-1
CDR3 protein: CSARQRGDNSPLHF
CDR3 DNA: TGCAGTGCCAGACAGAGGGGGGATAATTCACCCCTCCACTTT

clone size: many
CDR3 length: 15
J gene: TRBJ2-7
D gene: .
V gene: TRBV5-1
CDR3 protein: CASSLVRGSSYEQYF
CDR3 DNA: TGCGCCAGCAGCTTGGTTCGGGGGAGCTCCTACGAGCAGTACTTC

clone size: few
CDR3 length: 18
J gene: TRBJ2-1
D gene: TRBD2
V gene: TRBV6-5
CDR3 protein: CASSRGTSGLSSYNEQFF
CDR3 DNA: TGTGCCAGCAGTCGCGGGACTAGCGGGCTGAGCTCCTACAATGAGCAGTTCTTC

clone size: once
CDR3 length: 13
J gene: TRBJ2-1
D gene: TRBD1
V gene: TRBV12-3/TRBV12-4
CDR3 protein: CASRRGTGGEQFF
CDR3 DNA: TGTGCCAGCAGGAGAGGGACAGGGGGTGAGCAGTTCTTC

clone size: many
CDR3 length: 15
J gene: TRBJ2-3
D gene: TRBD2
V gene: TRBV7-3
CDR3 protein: CASSLSGSSTDTQYF
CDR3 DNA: TGTGCCAGCAGCTTAAGCGGGAGTAGCACAGATACGCAGTATTTT

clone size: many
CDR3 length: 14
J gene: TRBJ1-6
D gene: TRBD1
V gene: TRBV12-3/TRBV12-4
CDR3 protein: CASRSQGYNSPLHF
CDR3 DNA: TGTGCCAGCAGGTCACAGGGGTACAATTCACCCCTCCACTTT

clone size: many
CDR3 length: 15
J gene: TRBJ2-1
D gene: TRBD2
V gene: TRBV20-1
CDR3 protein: CSARRLAGSYNEQFF
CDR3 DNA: TGCAGTGCTAGAAGGCTAGCGGGATCATACAATGAGCAGTTCTTC

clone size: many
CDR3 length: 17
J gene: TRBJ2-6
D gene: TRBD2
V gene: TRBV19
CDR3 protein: CATSKREGRSGANVLTF
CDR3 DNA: TGTGCCACCTCAAAGCGGGAGGGCCGCTCTGGGGCCAACGTCCTGACTTTC

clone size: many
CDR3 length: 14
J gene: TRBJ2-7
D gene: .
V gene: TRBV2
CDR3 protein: CASSEGVRGGEQYF
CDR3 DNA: TGTGCCAGCAGTGAAGGAGTCAGGGGGGGCGAGCAGTACTTC

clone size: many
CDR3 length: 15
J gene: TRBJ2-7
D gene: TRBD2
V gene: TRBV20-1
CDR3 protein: CSAKTTSGGSYEQYF
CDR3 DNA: TGCAGTGCTAAAACTACTAGCGGGGGGTCCTACGAGCAGTACTTC

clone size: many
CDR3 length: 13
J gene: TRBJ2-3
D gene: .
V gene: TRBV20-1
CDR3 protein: CSATGLGQDTQYF
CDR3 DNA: TGCAGTGCTACGGGCCTTGGACAAGATACGCAGTATTTT

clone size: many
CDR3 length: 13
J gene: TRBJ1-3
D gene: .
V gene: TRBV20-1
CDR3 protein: CSARWGFGNTIYF
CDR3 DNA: TGCAGTGCTAGGTGGGGCTTTGGAAACACCATATATTTT

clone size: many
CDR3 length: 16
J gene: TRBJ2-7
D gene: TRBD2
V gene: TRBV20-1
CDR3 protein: CSARSGLAKSSYEQYF
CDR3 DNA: TGCAGTGCTAGGTCGGGACTAGCGAAGAGCTCCTACGAGCAGTACTTC

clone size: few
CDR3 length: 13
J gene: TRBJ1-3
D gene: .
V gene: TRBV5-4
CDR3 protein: CASSLEGTSTIYF
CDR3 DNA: TGTGCCAGCAGCTTGGAGGGTACTTCCACCATATATTTT

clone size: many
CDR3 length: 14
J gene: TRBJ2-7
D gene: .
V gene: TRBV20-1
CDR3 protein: CSAMTTGQGAEQYF
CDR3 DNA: TGCAGTGCTATGACAACAGGGCAGGGCGCCGAGCAGTACTTC

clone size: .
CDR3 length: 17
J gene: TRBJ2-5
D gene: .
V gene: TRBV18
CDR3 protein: CASSPTGTHRSQETQYF
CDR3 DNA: TGTGCCAGCTCACCCACCGGGACACACCGATCACAAGAGACCCAGTACTTC

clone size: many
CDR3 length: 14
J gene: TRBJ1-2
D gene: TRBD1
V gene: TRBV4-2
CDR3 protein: CASSQDRRQGGYTF
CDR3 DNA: TGTGCCAGCAGCCAAGATCGCCGACAGGGTGGCTACACCTTC

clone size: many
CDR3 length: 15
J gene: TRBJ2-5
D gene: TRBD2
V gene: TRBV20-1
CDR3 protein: CSAPIAGDLKETQYF
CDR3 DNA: TGCAGTGCTCCGATTGCGGGAGATCTTAAAGAGACCCAGTACTTC

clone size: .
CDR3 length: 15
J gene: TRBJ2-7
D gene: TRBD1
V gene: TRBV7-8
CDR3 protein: CASSLRGQGFSEQCF
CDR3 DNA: TGTGCCAGCAGCTTACGTGGACAGGGGTTTTCGGAGCAGTGCTTC

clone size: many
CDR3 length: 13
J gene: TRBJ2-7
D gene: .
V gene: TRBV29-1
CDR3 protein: CSVNQDSSYEQYF
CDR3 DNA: TGCAGCGTAAACCAGGACAGCTCCTACGAGCAGTACTTC

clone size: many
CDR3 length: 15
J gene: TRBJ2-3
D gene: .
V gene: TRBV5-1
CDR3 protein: CASSDAGARTDTQYF
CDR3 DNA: TGCGCCAGCAGCGACGCGGGGGCGCGCACAGATACGCAGTATTTT

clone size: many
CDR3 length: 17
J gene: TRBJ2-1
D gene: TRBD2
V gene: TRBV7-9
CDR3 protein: CASSSGGGLENYNEQFF
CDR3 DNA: TGTGCCAGCAGCTCGGGGGGGGGACTAGAAAACTACAATGAGCAGTTCTTC

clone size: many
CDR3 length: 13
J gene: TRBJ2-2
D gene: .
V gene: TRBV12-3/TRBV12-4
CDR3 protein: CASSFSLTGELFF
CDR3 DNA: TGTGCCAGCAGTTTTTCCTTAACGGGGGAGCTGTTTTTT

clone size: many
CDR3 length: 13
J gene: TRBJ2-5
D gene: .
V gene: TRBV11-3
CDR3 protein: CASSPGPTGTQYF
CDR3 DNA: TGTGCCAGCAGCCCGGGACCTACAGGGACCCAGTACTTC

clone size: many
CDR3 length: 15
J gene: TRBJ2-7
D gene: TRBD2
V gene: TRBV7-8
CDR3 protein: CASSLSPGLTYEQYF
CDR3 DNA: TGTGCCAGCAGCTTATCTCCGGGACTAACCTACGAGCAGTACTTC

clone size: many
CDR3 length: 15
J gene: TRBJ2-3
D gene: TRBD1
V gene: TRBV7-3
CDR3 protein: CASSLFGTGTDTQYF
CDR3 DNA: TGTGCCAGCAGCTTATTCGGGACAGGCACAGATACGCAGTATTTT

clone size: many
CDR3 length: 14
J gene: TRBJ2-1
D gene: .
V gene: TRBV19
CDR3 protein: CASSIGIFYNEQFF
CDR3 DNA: TGTGCCAGTAGTATAGGAATATTCTACAATGAGCAGTTCTTC

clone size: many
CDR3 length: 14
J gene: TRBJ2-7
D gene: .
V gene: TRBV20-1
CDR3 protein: CSARATGTGYEQYF
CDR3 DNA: TGCAGTGCTAGAGCGACAGGAACTGGGTACGAGCAGTACTTC

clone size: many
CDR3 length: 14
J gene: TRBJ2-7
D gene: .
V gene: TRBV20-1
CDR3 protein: CSARSVRAVSEQYF
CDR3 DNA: TGCAGTGCTAGATCGGTCAGAGCGGTATCCGAGCAGTACTTC

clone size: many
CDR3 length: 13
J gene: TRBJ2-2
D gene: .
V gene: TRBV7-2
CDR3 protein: CASSLAHTGELFF
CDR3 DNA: TGTGCCAGCAGCCTCGCGCACACCGGGGAGCTGTTTTTT

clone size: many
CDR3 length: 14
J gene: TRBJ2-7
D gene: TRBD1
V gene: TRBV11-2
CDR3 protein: CASRTGTGSHEQYF
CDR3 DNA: TGTGCCAGCAGAACCGGGACAGGTTCTCACGAGCAGTACTTC

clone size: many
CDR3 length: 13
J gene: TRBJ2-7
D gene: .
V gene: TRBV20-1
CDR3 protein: CSASSGFSYEQYF
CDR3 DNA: TGCAGTGCTAGTAGCGGTTTCTCCTACGAGCAGTACTTC

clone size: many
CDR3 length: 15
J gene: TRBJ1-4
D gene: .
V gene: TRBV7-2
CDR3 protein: CASSSSGHSNEKLFF
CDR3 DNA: TGTGCCAGCAGCTCCTCGGGACACTCTAATGAAAAACTGTTTTTT

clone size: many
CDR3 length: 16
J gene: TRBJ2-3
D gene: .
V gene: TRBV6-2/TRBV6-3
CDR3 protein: CASSYSKFSRTDTQYF
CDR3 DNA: TGTGCCAGCAGTTACTCGAAGTTTAGCCGCACAGATACGCAGTATTTT

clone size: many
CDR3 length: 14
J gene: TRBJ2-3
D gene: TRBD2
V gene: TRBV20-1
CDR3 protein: CSARNPGAGDTQYF
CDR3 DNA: TGCAGTGCTAGGAACCCGGGAGCGGGGGATACGCAGTATTTT

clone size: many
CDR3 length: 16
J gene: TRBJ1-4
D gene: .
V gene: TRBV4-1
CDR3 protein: CASSREGAVGNEKLFF
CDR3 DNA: TGCGCCAGCAGCCGCGAAGGGGCAGTGGGTAATGAAAAACTGTTTTTT

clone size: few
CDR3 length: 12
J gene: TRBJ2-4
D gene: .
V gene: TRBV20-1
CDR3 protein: CSASPGVGIQYF
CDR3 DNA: TGCAGTGCTAGTCCGGGGGTTGGCATTCAGTACTTC

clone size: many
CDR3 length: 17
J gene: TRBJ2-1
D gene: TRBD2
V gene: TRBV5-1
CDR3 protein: CASSLGLAGVLNNEQFF
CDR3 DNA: TGCGCCAGCAGCCTTGGACTAGCGGGAGTATTAAACAATGAGCAGTTCTTC